These 25 T cell receptor beta chains came from one sample sequenced in a study of cytomegalovirus exposure and HLA in healthy donors. Primers: 60 Vbeta forward and 13 Jbeta reverse. The repertoire was sequenced with immunoSEQ multiplex PCR; TCRdb's copy has only in-frame clones and lacks some. The sample gives 110,000 to 150,000 clones, around three quarters of which show up once; approximately 7% is in the top ten. Sequenced input: PBMCs. The origin of the receptors is a man aged 40-55 years in good health and CMV-seropositive.

This clone was seen a single time. V and J are TRBV27 and TRBJ1-6; D might be TRBD1 (5 bases). Germline V gene lookup returns CDR1 MNHEY and CDR2 SMNVEV (reference sequence). Trimming took 8 bases from V and 12 from J, leaving 11 bases between them. This CDR3 contains 11 residues. The CDR3 spells CASGVGGPLHF. The CDR3 bases are TGTGCCAGCGGCGTCGGGGGACCCCTCCACTTT.

The gene calls are TRBV4-3 and TRBJ1-5; D is ambiguous. Per the germline V gene, CDR1 is LGHNA and CDR2 is YSLEER. The CDR3 is 13 residues long. V dropped 0 bases and J dropped 9 bases, with 9 bases sitting between them. Written as DNA, the CDR3 is TGCGCCAGCAGCCAAGACGGGGTGGGGCCCCAGCATTTT. Its protein product is CASSQDGVGPQHF.

This clone is a singleton in its sample. The rearrangement uses TRBV19 and TRBJ1-1; the D gene is possibly TRBD1 (5 bases). CDR1 is LNHDA and CDR2 is SQIVND in the germline V gene (reference sequence). Trimming removed 5 bases from V and 6 bases from J, with 16 bases in between. CDR3 size: 14 residues. CDR3 coding DNA: TGTGCCAGTAGTCCCGGGGGGTGGGGTCCTGAAGCTTTCTTT. Translation gives CASSPGGWGPEAFF.

The V call is TRBV5-4, the J call TRBJ1-1; D is unresolved. In germline, CDR1 is SGHNT, CDR2 YYREEE (reference sequence). The V end lost 0 bases, the J end lost 4 bases, and 10 bases lay between the germline ends. The CDR3 has 14 residues. The CDR3 here is CASSLGWGVTEAFF. DNA for the CDR3: TGTGCCAGCAGCTTGGGGTGGGGAGTCACTGAAGCTTTCTTT.

This chain joins TRBV6-5 and TRBJ2-1; TRBD2 matches 9 bases. V trimming: 5 bases; J trimming: 8 bases; junction bases outside the gene matches: 4. Germline V gene data show CDR1 as MNHEY and CDR2 as SVGAGI. The CDR3 extends over 13 amino acids. The CDR3 loop reads CASSVGLAYEQFF. Written as DNA, the CDR3 is TGTGCCAGCAGTGTTGGACTAGCGTATGAGCAGTTCTTC.

The chain is built from TRBV27 and TRBJ2-7; 7 bases are a match to TRBD1. Germline V gene lookup returns CDR1 MNHEY and CDR2 SMNVEV (reference sequence). Unmatched junction bases numbered 10, after V lost 5 bases and J lost 3 bases. This CDR3 has 15 amino acids. The CDR3 DNA is TGTGCCAGCAGTCGTCCCGGGACAGCGGTCTACGAGCAGTACTTC. Its translation: CASSRPGTAVYEQYF.

The V gene is TRBV30, the J gene TRBJ2-3; D uncertain. V lost 0 bases, J lost 4 bases, and 5 bases lay in between. There are 12 residues in the CDR3. The germline V gene encodes CDR1 GTSNPN and CDR2 SVGIG (reference sequence). The CDR3 loop reads CAWSVHADTQYF. The CDR3 coding sequence is TGTGCCTGGAGTGTACATGCAGATACGCAGTATTTT.

V and J are TRBV19 and TRBJ2-7; tentatively, D is TRBD1 (7 bases). Per germline, CDR1 LNHDA and CDR2 SQIVND (reference sequence). V gave up 9 bases and J gave up 2 bases, with 17 bases separating them. CDR3 length: 14 residues. CDR3 sequence reads: CASRRGLAAYEQYF. The CDR3 coding sequence is TGTGCCAGCCGGAGGGGGCTAGCCGCCTACGAGCAGTACTTC.

The chain joins TRBV2 to TRBJ2-1; tentative D call: TRBD1 (6 bases). CDR1 SNHLY and CDR2 FYNNEI come from the germline V gene. The CDR3 totals 14 residues. V lost 6 bases and J lost 3, with 12 bases in between. The CDR3 sequence: CASSGTFGYNEQFF. In DNA, the CDR3 is TGTGCCAGCAGCGGGACATTCGGCTACAATGAGCAGTTCTTC.

V and J are TRBV29-1 and TRBJ2-1; 7 bases map to TRBD2. The length of the CDR3 is 14 residues. V lost 7 bases to trimming and J lost 5 bases; unmatched junction nucleotides: 11. Germline assignment: CDR1 SQVTM and CDR2 ANQGSEA. CDR3 coding DNA: TGCAGCGCGCGAAGAGCGGGGAAGGACAATGAGCAGTTCTTC. Its protein product is CSARRAGKDNEQFF.

This clone has only a few counts. This chain joins TRBV10-2 and TRBJ2-7, with 7 bases fitting TRBD2. Germline CDR1 and CDR2: WSHSY and SAAADI. J gave up 6 bases and V 1 base, and 6 bases lay outside the gene matches. This CDR3 region has 14 residues. The CDR3 loop reads CASSELGGVGEQYF. Here the CDR3 DNA reads TGCGCCAGCAGTGAGTTGGGAGGGGTCGGCGAGCAGTACTTC.

The chain links TRBV6-5 to TRBJ1-6; D might be TRBD1 (5 bases). CDR3 length equals 15 residues. V shed 4 bases and J shed 6 bases, with 13 bases lying between them. The germline V gene has CDR1 MNHEY and CDR2 SVGAGI. The CDR3 spells CASSSKRGINSPLHF. The CDR3 DNA sequence: TGTGCCAGCAGTTCTAAACGGGGGATTAATTCACCCCTCCACTTT.

The chain combines TRBV4-2 with TRBJ1-4, with D possibly matching TRBD1 (5 bases). The CDR3 is 13 amino acids. V gave up 10 bases and J gave up 7 bases, with 16 bases separating them. Germline V CDR1 and CDR2: LGHNA, YNFKEQ. The CDR3 sequence is CATSRGGGEKLFF. Written as DNA, the CDR3 is TGTGCCACGTCGCGGGGCGGTGGTGAAAAACTGTTTTTT.

Worth noting for this clone: The conserved final phenylalanine or tryptophan is absent from the CDR3, which likely points to a read error. The V call is TRBV29-1, the J call TRBJ1-2; perhaps TRBD1 as D (6 bases). The CDR3 covers 11 residues. CDR1 and CDR2 (germline): SQVTM, ANQGSEA. V dropped 7 bases and J dropped 1 base, with 7 bases sitting between them. For the CDR3, the DNA is TGCAGCGGGACAGATAACTATGGCTACACCGTC. This gives the protein CSGTDNYGYTV.

The chain recombines TRBV6-5 with TRBJ2-7; TRBD1 is a possible D gene (6 bases). V shed 2 bases and J shed 3 bases, with 8 bases lying between them. CDR1 is MNHEY and CDR2 is SVGAGI in the germline V gene. This CDR3 spans 13 amino acids. This chain's CDR3 is CASSYGRGYEQYF. For the CDR3, the DNA is TGTGCCAGCAGTTACGGCAGGGGCTACGAGCAGTACTTC.

The CDR3 DNA is TGCGCCAGCAGCTTAACAGGGAAGAGCTCTGGAAACACCATATATTTT. Its protein product is CASSLTGKSSGNTIYF. V is TRBV5-1 and J is TRBJ1-3, with D perhaps TRBD1 (6 bases). Germline lookup yields CDR1 SGHRS and CDR2 YFSETQ. V shed 2 bases and J shed 0 bases, with 12 bases lying between them. There are 16 residues in the CDR3. Variable domain in full (rest from reference TRBV5-1 and TRBJ1-3): KAGVTQTPRYLIKTRGQQVTLSCSPISGHRSVSWYQQTPGQGLQFLFEYFSETQRNKGNFPGRFSGRQFSNSRSEMNVSTLELGDSALYLCASSLTGKSSGNTIYFGEGSWLTVV.

This clone was detected only a few times. This chain links TRBV7-9 with TRBJ1-6; D perhaps matches TRBD1 (6 bases). Germline CDR1 is SEHNR and CDR2 is FQNEAQ (reference sequence). This CDR3 spans 12 amino acids. The V gene lost 3 bases and the J gene lost 14 bases, with 11 bases spanning the gap. CDR3 DNA sequence: TGTGCCAGCAGCTTTGAGGGGGTGGCCCTCCACTTT. This gives the protein CASSFEGVALHF.

This clone was detected once. The chain recombines TRBV5-6 with TRBJ2-4, with D maybe TRBD2 (7 bases). CDR1 SGHDT and CDR2 YYEEEE come from the germline V gene. Trimming pared 5 bases from V and 7 bases from J, leaving 19 bases between. The CDR3 covers 15 residues. The CDR3 coding sequence is TGTGCCAGCAGGCTGCGACCGGGGAGGGGGAACATTCAGTACTTC. Its protein product is CASRLRPGRGNIQYF. The full variable domain, completed using reference TRBV5-6 and TRBJ2-4, is DAGVTQSPTHLIKTRGQQVTLRCSPKSGHDTVSWYQQALGQGPQFIFQYYEEEERQRGNFPDRFSGHQFPNYSSELNVNALLLGDSALYLCASRLRPGRGNIQYFGAGTRLSVL.

V and J are TRBV25-1 and TRBJ2-4; the match to TRBD2 covers 7 bases. The V segment lost 6 bases and the J segment 0 bases; nucleotides outside the gene matches: 8. This CDR3 has 16 residues. CDR1 is MGHDK, CDR2 SYGVNS, per germline. This chain's CDR3 is CASSIQGGAAKNIQYF. DNA for the CDR3: TGTGCCAGCAGCATCCAGGGAGGGGCAGCCAAAAACATTCAGTACTTC.

This clone was seen only a few times. The chain has TRBV5-6 and TRBJ1-4, with a tentative D call TRBD1 (5 bases). The CDR3 has 14 amino acids. V lost 1 base and J lost 8, with 12 bases in between. Germline V lookup: CDR1 SGHDT, CDR2 YYEEEE. This CDR3 is CASSLSRVREKLFF. CDR3 in DNA: TGTGCCAGCAGCTTGAGCAGGGTGCGGGAAAAACTGTTTTTT.

The count of this clone is one. The chain links TRBV7-9 to TRBJ1-5; TRBD1 aligns across 11 bases. The CDR3 runs to 14 residues. Germline CDR1 is SEHNR and CDR2 is FQNEAQ (reference sequence). V was pared by 5 bases and J by 8 bases, with 5 bases of the junction left unmatched. CDR3 amino acids: CASSGQGAAKPQHF. The DNA of the CDR3 is TGTGCCAGCAGCGGACAGGGGGCGGCGAAGCCCCAGCATTTT.

This chain uses TRBV5-1 with TRBJ2-2, with D perhaps matching TRBD1 (6 bases). Germline V lookup: CDR1 SGHRS, CDR2 YFSETQ. The CDR3 has 15 amino acids. Trimming removed 4 bases at V and 8 bases at J, with 18 bases between. CDR3 bases: TGCGCCAGCAGCCCCCGGCAGTCTCAGGGGGGGGAGCTGTTTTTT. This translates into CASSPRQSQGGELFF.

V usage is TRBV6-1 and J usage is TRBJ1-4, with a possible D match to TRBD1 (5 bases). The V end lost 2 bases, the J end lost 10 bases, and 8 bases lay between the germline ends. This CDR3 is 12 amino acids long. The germline V gene has CDR1 MNHNS and CDR2 SASEGT. The CDR3 bases are TGTGCCAGCAGTGAATTAGACAGAAAACTGTTTTTT. This sequence encodes CASSELDRKLFF.

This chain joins TRBV4-3 and TRBJ2-5, with 10 bases matching TRBD1. This CDR3 contains 15 residues. The V gene's germline CDR1 is LGHNA and CDR2 YSLEER. V was clipped by 2 bases and J by 5 bases; unmatched bases: 5. This CDR3 is CASSQIGQGEETQYF. The CDR3 nucleotides read TGCGCCAGCAGCCAAATTGGACAGGGGGAGGAGACCCAGTACTTC.

The genes are TRBV6-5 and TRBJ2-7; 10 bases agree with TRBD1. Per germline, CDR1 MNHEY and CDR2 SVGAGI. Trimming at V came to 6 bases and at J to 6 bases, leaving 11 bases not matched to a gene. The CDR3 loop spans 15 amino acids. Here the CDR3 reads CASRPIAGTGAEQYF. For the CDR3, the DNA is TGTGCCAGCAGACCTATAGCCGGGACAGGGGCCGAGCAGTACTTC.